These T cell receptor beta chains were read from a single sample in a study of T cells after yellow fever vaccination. TCRdb re-derived calls from the 5' RACE reads in MiXCR, one entry per CDR3 protein. The repertoire holds 250,000 to 300,000 distinct CDR3 sequences, with around 4.9% as singletons. Sequences were derived from CD4+ T cells sorted from PBMCs, sampled on the day of the yellow fever booster vaccination. Receptors originate from a man aged 18 to 29 who received the YFV17D yellow fever vaccine. Each CDR3 is given with its conserved first and last residue. Fields, in order: V gene, CDR3 protein.

TRBV15 | CATSRSDSEGSYTF
TRBV6-5 | CASSPGQVFQTQYF
TRBV6-6 | CASSTPLAGGRETQYF
TRBV12-3/TRBV12-4 | CASSRDIYGYTF
TRBV7-9 | CASSQTGSSSPLHF
TRBV4-3 | CASSRDTGFSEAFF
TRBV5-6 | CASSDRTGGKNIQYF
TRBV11-2 | CASSHLKGAMTGELFF
TRBV28 | CASSEHTGGLSTGELFF
TRBV3-1 | CASSQEFNEQFF
TRBV28 | CATLRPGSDTQYF
TRBV4-1 | CASSQEGDYGYTF
TRBV24-1 | CATAGTVNGGNEQFF
TRBV29-1 | CSVRGRFQETQYF
TRBV21-1 | CASSLQGLADTGELFF
TRBV6-1 | CASRVHRGAEAFF
TRBV18 | CASSPLPGQAKFLAFF
TRBV18 | CASSPAGLRANTGELFF
TRBV12-3/TRBV12-4 | CASSPNSGLNEKLFF
TRBV6-2/TRBV6-3 | CASSLGTMIPGELFF
TRBV4-1 | CASSPGTPEQFF
TRBV4-3 | CASSWSLVTGAGEQFF
TRBV29-1 | CSVVSGLVDTQYF
TRBV7-9 | CASSSSTGGIYGSTF
TRBV7-2 | CATSPQGAVTGELFF
TRBV10-3 | CAISPGRQYGYTF
TRBV28 | CASSRTIGDGYTF
TRBV5-1 | CASSPGTGGSEQFF
TRBV20-1 | CSARRDRGAYEQYF
TRBV12-3/TRBV12-4 | CASIRGVAGPGEQYF
TRBV12-3/TRBV12-4 | CASSLGQPLPEAFF
TRBV5-1 | CASSTGYTGELFF
TRBV20-1 | CSARDADRGYGYTF